The rows below give T cell receptor beta chains drawn from one sample of a study of cytomegalovirus exposure and HLA in healthy donors. Here immunoSEQ multiplex PCR was the method, and the copy in TCRdb shows in-frame clones only, minus some. The sample records 100,000 to 150,000 clones, approximately 80% being singletons. Sequences were obtained from PBMCs. The source is a man aged 25-40 years in good health and CMV-seronegative. CDR3s include the opening cysteine and the closing phenylalanine or tryptophan. The order of the fields is J gene, V gene, D gene, CDR3 protein, CDR3 DNA. The D gene is left open where the match is weak.

j_call: TRBJ2-2
v_call: TRBV4-3
d_call: TRBD1
cdr3_aa: CASSLDRAGGELFF
cdr3_nt: TGCGCCAGCAGCCTCGACAGGGCCGGCGGGGAGCTGTTTTTT

j_call: TRBJ1-3
v_call: TRBV7-2
d_call: NA
cdr3_aa: CASSLNLISGNTIYF
cdr3_nt: TGTGCCAGCAGCTTAAACTTGATCTCTGGAAACACCATATATTTT

j_call: TRBJ2-6
v_call: TRBV7-9
d_call: NA
cdr3_aa: CASSFQDSGANVLTF
cdr3_nt: TGTGCCAGCAGTTTCCAGGACTCTGGGGCCAACGTCCTGACTTTC

j_call: TRBJ1-5
v_call: TRBV27
d_call: NA
cdr3_aa: CAIGKDGENQPQHF
cdr3_nt: TGTGCCATCGGGAAAGACGGGGAGAATCAGCCCCAGCATTTT

j_call: TRBJ2-7
v_call: TRBV6-8
d_call: NA
cdr3_aa: CARECRGPGEQYF
cdr3_nt: TGTGCCAGAGAATGTCGGGGTCCAGGCGAGCAGTACTTC

j_call: TRBJ1-2
v_call: TRBV5-1
d_call: TRBD1
cdr3_aa: CASSRQGQGVNYGYTF
cdr3_nt: TGCGCCAGCAGCCGACAGGGACAGGGGGTTAACTATGGCTACACCTTC

j_call: TRBJ2-7
v_call: TRBV9
d_call: NA
cdr3_aa: CASSVGGQGGGGEQYF
cdr3_nt: TGTGCCAGCAGCGTAGGAGGACAGGGAGGGGGAGGCGAGCAGTACTTC

j_call: TRBJ1-1
v_call: TRBV29-1
d_call: NA
cdr3_aa: CSVVGMNTEAFF
cdr3_nt: TGCAGCGTGGTGGGCATGAACACTGAAGCTTTCTTT

j_call: TRBJ2-2
v_call: TRBV4-1
d_call: TRBD2
cdr3_aa: CASSQFAGGTGELFF
cdr3_nt: TGCGCCAGCAGCCAATTTGCGGGAGGTACCGGGGAGCTGTTTTTT

j_call: TRBJ2-7
v_call: TRBV30
d_call: NA
cdr3_aa: CAWRRDSIAYEQYF
cdr3_nt: TGTGCCTGGAGGCGGGACTCAATAGCCTACGAGCAGTACTTC